These T cell receptor beta chains were read from a single sample in a study of blood T cell repertoires in COVID-19. Here immunoSEQ multiplex PCR was the method, and the copy in TCRdb shows in-frame clones only, minus some. Here the sample spans approximately 230,000 clones, roughly 80% being singletons. The sequenced material came from peripheral blood. The receptors derive from an elderly man with acute or convalescent COVID-19. Both conserved end residues are part of each CDR3. The D gene is left open where the match is weak. Rows may omit the clone size; those that give it use once, few, many or a size class.

j_gene	v_gene	abundance	d_gene	CDR3nt	CDR3aa
TRBJ1-4	TRBV5-4	.	TRBD1	TGTGCCAGCAGCTCTGGACAGGGGATAGCAACTAATGAAAAACTGTTTTTT	CASSSGQGIATNEKLFF
TRBJ2-6	TRBV21-1	.	.	TGTGCCAGCAGGGGGCAAGCAGTAGGGGATCTATCTGGGGCCAACGTCCTGACTTTC	CASRGQAVGDLSGANVLTF
TRBJ2-2	TRBV6-5	.	TRBD1	TGTGCCAGCAGAGCTTGGACAGGGAACACCGGGGAGCTGTTTTTT	CASRAWTGNTGELFF
TRBJ1-5	TRBV28	.	TRBD1	TGTGCCAGCAGGGATATCGCGGGACCGGGACAGGGGGACAGTCAGCCCCAGCATTTT	CASRDIAGPGQGDSQPQHF
TRBJ1-1	TRBV18	.	.	TGTGCCAGCTCACCTTGGACGAAAGGGGCCACTGAAGCTTTCTTT	CASSPWTKGATEAFF
TRBJ2-1	TRBV7-9	.	.	TGTGCCAGCAGCTTATTATCGTGGGGCGCCTACAATGAGCAGTTCTTC	CASSLLSWGAYNEQFF
TRBJ2-7	TRBV9	.	.	TGTGCCAGCAGCGCCCCGAGCTCCTACGAGCAGTACTTC	CASSAPSSYEQYF
TRBJ1-4	TRBV6-5	few	.	TGTGCCAGCAGTTACTCGAGGCAAAGGCGGGGTGAAAAACTGTTTTTT	CASSYSRQRRGEKLFF
TRBJ1-5	TRBV19	.	.	TGTGCCAGTAGTATAAAGGGGTTCTATAGCAATCAGCCCCAGCATTTT	CASSIKGFYSNQPQHF
TRBJ1-1	TRBV5-4	.	TRBD1	TGTGCCAGCAGCTGGAAGGGACAGGGGGTGTCTGAAGCTTTCTTT	CASSWKGQGVSEAFF
TRBJ2-2	TRBV24-1	.	.	TGTGCCACCAGTACAACGGAGACCGGGGAGCTGTTTTTT	CATSTTETGELFF
TRBJ1-2	TRBV30	.	.	TGTGCCTGGAGATGGTATAGCTATGGCTACACCTTC	CAWRWYSYGYTF
TRBJ1-4	TRBV18	.	TRBD1	TGTGCCAGCTCACTTACAGGGGCAACTAATGAAAAACTGTTTTTT	CASSLTGATNEKLFF
TRBJ1-2	TRBV20-1	once	TRBD1	TGCAGTGCTAGTATGGGACAGGGGGGCTATGGCTACACCTTC	CSASMGQGGYGYTF
TRBJ2-2	TRBV6-5	.	.	TGTGCCAGCAGTCAGAACCCTAACACCGGGGAGCTGTTTTTT	CASSQNPNTGELFF
TRBJ1-1	TRBV5-1	.	TRBD1	TGCGCCAGCAGCTTGGAGGCCCCCCGACAGGGAGTGTCTTTCTTT	CASSLEAPRQGVSFF
TRBJ2-5	TRBV2	once	.	TGTGCCAGCAGCCAACAGGGAGCAGGAGAGACCCAGTACTTC	CASSQQGAGETQYF
TRBJ1-6	TRBV6-5	.	TRBD1	TGTGCCAGCAGTTATGGACAGGGTATTATATCACCCCTCCACTTT	CASSYGQGIISPLHF
TRBJ1-3	TRBV6-5	once	.	TGTGCCAGCAGTCAGGACAGCCGCTCTGGAAACACCATATATTTT	CASSQDSRSGNTIYF
TRBJ1-5	TRBV6-2/TRBV6-3	.	.	TGTGCCAGCAGTTACAACAGGGGCAATCAGCCCCAGCATTTT	CASSYNRGNQPQHF
TRBJ2-2	TRBV5-6	.	TRBD2	TGTGCCAGCAACCTGGTAGCGGGAGGCTGGACCGGGGAGCTGTTTTTT	CASNLVAGGWTGELFF
TRBJ1-3	TRBV27	.	.	TGTGCCAGCAGTTTAACGGGGGGCTATAGCTCTGGAAACACCATATATTTT	CASSLTGGYSSGNTIYF
TRBJ2-3	TRBV4-1	.	TRBD2	TGCGCCAGCAGCCCTGGGGATGGGAGCGGGAATACAGATACGCAGTATTTT	CASSPGDGSGNTDTQYF
TRBJ1-2	TRBV19	once	.	TGTGCCAGTAAGGCGGATAAACGGACTAACTATGGCTACACCTTC	CASKADKRTNYGYTF
TRBJ1-3	TRBV28	.	.	TGTGCCAGCAGTTTACAAACCCCAGACAGCCACTCTGGAAACACCATATATTTT	CASSLQTPDSHSGNTIYF
TRBJ2-7	TRBV7-2	once	TRBD2	TGTGCCAGCAGCTTAGCCGGACTAGGACCCCACGAGCAGTACTTC	CASSLAGLGPHEQYF
TRBJ2-2	TRBV6-1	once	TRBD1	TGTGCCAGCAGTGAAGCTGACAGGGGGCGCAACACCGGGGAGCTGTTTTTT	CASSEADRGRNTGELFF
TRBJ2-3	TRBV6-1	.	.	TGTGCCAGCAGTGAAACAGACACAGATACGCAGTATTTT	CASSETDTDTQYF
TRBJ1-5	TRBV18	once	.	TGTGCCAGCTCACCGGGCACAGGTCACACGCCCCAGCATTTT	CASSPGTGHTPQHF
TRBJ1-3	TRBV7-9	.	TRBD1	TGTGCCAGCAGCCCTCAGACAGGGAGAGGAAACACCATATATTTT	CASSPQTGRGNTIYF
TRBJ1-2	TRBV7-9	.	.	TGTGCCAGCAGCTTAGATTCACCTGGGACACTTGGCTACACCTTC	CASSLDSPGTLGYTF
TRBJ1-5	TRBV5-1	.	TRBD1	TGCGCCAGCAGCCCGACAGGGGGAAGCAATCAGCCCCAGCATTTT	CASSPTGGSNQPQHF
TRBJ2-5	TRBV7-3	.	.	TGTGCCAGCAGCTTAACGGTCGGAGGCGGGAATAGACAAGAGACCCAGTACTTC	CASSLTVGGGNRQETQYF
TRBJ1-6	TRBV9	.	.	TGTGCCAGCAGCGTAACCGGGGAGGCCAATTCACCCCTCCACTTT	CASSVTGEANSPLHF
TRBJ1-2	TRBV5-4	.	.	TGTGCCAGCAGCTTGGAGGGGAATGGCTACACCTTC	CASSLEGNGYTF
TRBJ2-2	TRBV14	.	TRBD2	TGTGCCAGCAGCCACCCGGGACTAGCGGGACCTACGAACACCGGGGAGCTGTTTTTT	CASSHPGLAGPTNTGELFF
TRBJ1-1	TRBV27	.	.	TGTGCCAGCAGTATCCACCGGACAGTAATGAACACTGAAGCTTTCTTT	CASSIHRTVMNTEAFF
TRBJ1-2	TRBV27	.	.	TGTGCCAGCAGTTTATATCCATCATTAGTAAGCTACACCTTC	CASSLYPSLVSYTF
TRBJ2-1	TRBV5-1	.	.	TGCGCCAGCAGATTTTCAGGCAATGAGCAGTTCTTC	CASRFSGNEQFF
TRBJ2-5	TRBV21-1	.	.	TGTGCCAGCAGCATGTGGACTAGCGGGAGCAAAGAGACCCAGTACTTC	CASSMWTSGSKETQYF
TRBJ2-7	TRBV3-1/TRBV3-2	.	TRBD2	TGTGCCAGCAGCCAATTTCCTAGCGGGGAAGCCGAGCAGTACTTC	CASSQFPSGEAEQYF
TRBJ1-1	TRBV6-5	.	.	TGTGCCGCACAGACACCCATGAACACTGAAGCTTTCTTT	CAAQTPMNTEAFF
TRBJ2-5	TRBV24-1	.	TRBD1	TGTGCCACCAGTGACTCAGGGACAGCAATATACCAAGAGACCCAGTACTTC	CATSDSGTAIYQETQYF
TRBJ2-7	TRBV5-1	.	.	TGCGCCAGCAGCTTGGGGGGCTCGGGTAACTACGAGCAGTACTTC	CASSLGGSGNYEQYF
TRBJ1-5	TRBV7-9	once	.	TGTGCCAGCAGCTTATTTCGGGAGGGGAGAGGGCAGCCCCAGCATTTT	CASSLFREGRGQPQHF
TRBJ1-1	TRBV28	few	.	TGTGCCAGCAGTTTAGGCGGGGCAAACACTGAAGCTTTCTTT	CASSLGGANTEAFF
TRBJ2-7	TRBV24-1	.	TRBD1	TGTGCCACCAGACTCTCGACAGGGTTCGAGCAGTACTTC	CATRLSTGFEQYF
TRBJ2-1	TRBV18	.	TRBD1	TGTGCCAGCTCACCAGCAGGACAGGGTTCCTACAATGAGCAGTTCTTC	CASSPAGQGSYNEQFF
TRBJ1-2	TRBV10-2	.	.	TGCGCCAGCAGTGCGGCAGGTTCTCCTCAATTTTATGGCTACACCTTC	CASSAAGSPQFYGYTF
TRBJ2-2	TRBV6-6	.	.	TGTGCCAGTTGGGACTCGGTAAACACCGGGGAGCTGTTTTTT	CASWDSVNTGELFF